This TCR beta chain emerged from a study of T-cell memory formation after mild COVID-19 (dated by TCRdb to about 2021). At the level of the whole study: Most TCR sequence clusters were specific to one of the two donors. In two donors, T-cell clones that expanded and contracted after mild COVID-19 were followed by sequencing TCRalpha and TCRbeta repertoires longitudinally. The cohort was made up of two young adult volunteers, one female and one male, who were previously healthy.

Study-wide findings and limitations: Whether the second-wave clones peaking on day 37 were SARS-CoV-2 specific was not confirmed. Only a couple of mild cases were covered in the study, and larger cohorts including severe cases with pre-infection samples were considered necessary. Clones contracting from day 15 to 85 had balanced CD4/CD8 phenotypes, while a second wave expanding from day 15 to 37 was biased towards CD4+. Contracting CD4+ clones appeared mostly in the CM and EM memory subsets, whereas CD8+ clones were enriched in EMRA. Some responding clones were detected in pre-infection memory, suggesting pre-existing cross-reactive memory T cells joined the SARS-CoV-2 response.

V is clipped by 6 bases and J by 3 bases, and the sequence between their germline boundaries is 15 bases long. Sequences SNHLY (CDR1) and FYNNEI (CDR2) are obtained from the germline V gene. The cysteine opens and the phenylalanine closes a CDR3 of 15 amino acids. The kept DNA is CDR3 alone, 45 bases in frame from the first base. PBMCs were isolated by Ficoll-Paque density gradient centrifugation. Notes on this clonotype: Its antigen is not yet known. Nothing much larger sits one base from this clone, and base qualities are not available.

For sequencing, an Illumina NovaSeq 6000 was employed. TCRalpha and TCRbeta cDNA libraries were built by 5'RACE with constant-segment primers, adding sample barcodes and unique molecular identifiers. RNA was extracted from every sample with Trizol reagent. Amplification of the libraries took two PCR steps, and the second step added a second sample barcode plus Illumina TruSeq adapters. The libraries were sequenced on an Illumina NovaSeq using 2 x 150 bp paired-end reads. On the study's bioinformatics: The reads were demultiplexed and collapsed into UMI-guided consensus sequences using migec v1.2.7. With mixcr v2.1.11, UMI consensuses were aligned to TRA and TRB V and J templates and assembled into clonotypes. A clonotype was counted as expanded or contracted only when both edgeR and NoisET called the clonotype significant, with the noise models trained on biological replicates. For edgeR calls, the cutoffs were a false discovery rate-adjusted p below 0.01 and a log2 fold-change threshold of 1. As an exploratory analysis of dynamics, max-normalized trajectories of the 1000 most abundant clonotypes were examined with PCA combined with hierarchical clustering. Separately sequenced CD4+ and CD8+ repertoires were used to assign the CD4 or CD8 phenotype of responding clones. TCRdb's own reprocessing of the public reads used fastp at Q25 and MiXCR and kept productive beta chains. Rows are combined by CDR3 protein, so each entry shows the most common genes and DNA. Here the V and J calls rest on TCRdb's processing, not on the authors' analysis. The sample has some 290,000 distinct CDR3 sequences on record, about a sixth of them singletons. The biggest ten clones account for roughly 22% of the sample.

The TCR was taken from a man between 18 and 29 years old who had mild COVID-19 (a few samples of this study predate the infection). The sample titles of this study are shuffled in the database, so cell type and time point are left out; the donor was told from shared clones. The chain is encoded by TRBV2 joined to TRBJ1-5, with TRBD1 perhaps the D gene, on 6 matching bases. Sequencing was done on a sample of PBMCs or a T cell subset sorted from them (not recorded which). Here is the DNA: TGTGCCAGCAGAGCGACAGGCCGTTACAATCAGCCCCAGCATTTT. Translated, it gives CASRATGRYNQPQHF. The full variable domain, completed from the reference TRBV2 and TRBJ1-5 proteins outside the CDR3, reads EPEVTQTPSHQVTQMGQEVILRCVPISNHLYFYWYRQILGQKVEFLVSFYNNEISEKSEIFDDQFSVERPDGSNFTLKIRSTKLEDSAMYFCASRATGRYNQPQHFGDGTRLSIL.